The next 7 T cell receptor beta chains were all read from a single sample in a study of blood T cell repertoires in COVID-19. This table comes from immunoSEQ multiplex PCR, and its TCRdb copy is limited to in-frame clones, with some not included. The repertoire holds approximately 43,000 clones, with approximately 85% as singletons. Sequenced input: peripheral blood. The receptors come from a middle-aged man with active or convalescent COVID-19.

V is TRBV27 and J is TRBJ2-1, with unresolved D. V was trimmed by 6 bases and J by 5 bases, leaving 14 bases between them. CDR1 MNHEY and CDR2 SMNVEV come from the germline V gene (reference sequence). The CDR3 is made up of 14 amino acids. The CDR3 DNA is TGTGCCAGCAGGCTTGGGCCATCGAACAATGAGCAGTTCTTC. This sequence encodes CASRLGPSNNEQFF.

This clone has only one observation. CDR3 region: CASGFAARLAFF. The DNA of the CDR3 is TGTGCTAGTGGTTTTGCCGCGCGGCTAGCTTTCTTT. The chain uses TRBV12-5 and TRBJ1-1; no clear D gene. Per germline, CDR1 LGHNT and CDR2 FRNRAP. This CDR3 region has 12 residues. V was clipped by 3 bases and J by 10 bases, with 12 bases between them.

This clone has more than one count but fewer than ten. CDR3 coding DNA: TGTGCCAGCAGCCCCCTGGGTAGCGGGCGCAATGAGCAGTTCTTC. Residues: CASSPLGSGRNEQFF. The chain combines TRBV9 with TRBJ2-1; TRBD2 aligns across 7 bases. Germline trimming cut 4 bases from V and 6 bases from J; bases unmatched to any gene: 10. Germline-derived CDR1 and CDR2 are SGDLS and YYNGEE. The CDR3 extends over 15 amino acids.

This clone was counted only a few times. The CDR3 coding sequence is TGTGCCAGCAGTTTACAGGGAGGGAATTCACCCCTCCACTTT. Translating it yields CASSLQGGNSPLHF. The chain is built from TRBV27 and TRBJ1-6; tentatively, D is TRBD1 (5 bases). CDR3 length equals 14 residues. From germline, CDR1 is MNHEY and CDR2 SMNVEV (reference sequence). The V and J ends lost 2 bases and 7 bases respectively, with 9 bases between them.

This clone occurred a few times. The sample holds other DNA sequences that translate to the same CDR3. The CDR3 spells CASGLTQGGNTEAFF. Written as DNA, the CDR3 is TGTGCTAGTGGCCTCACCCAGGGTGGGAACACTGAAGCTTTCTTT. V is TRBV12-5 and J is TRBJ1-1; tentative D call: TRBD1 (5 bases). With 6 bases removed from V and 1 base from J, the gap between germline ends came to 15 bases. The germline gives CDR1 LGHNT, CDR2 FRNRAP. This CDR3 region has 15 residues.

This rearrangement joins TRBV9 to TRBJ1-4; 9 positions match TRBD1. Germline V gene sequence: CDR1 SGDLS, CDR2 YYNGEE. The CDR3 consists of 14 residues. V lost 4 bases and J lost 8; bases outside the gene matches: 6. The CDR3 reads CASSPRQGDEKLFF. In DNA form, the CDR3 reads TGTGCCAGCAGCCCACGACAGGGGGACGAAAAACTGTTTTTT.

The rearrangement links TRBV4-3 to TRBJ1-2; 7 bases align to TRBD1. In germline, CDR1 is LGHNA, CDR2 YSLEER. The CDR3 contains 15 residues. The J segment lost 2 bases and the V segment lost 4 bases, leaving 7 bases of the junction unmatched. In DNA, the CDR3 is TGCGCCAGCAGCCCCATAACACAGGGGAACTATGGCTACACCTTC. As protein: CASSPITQGNYGYTF.